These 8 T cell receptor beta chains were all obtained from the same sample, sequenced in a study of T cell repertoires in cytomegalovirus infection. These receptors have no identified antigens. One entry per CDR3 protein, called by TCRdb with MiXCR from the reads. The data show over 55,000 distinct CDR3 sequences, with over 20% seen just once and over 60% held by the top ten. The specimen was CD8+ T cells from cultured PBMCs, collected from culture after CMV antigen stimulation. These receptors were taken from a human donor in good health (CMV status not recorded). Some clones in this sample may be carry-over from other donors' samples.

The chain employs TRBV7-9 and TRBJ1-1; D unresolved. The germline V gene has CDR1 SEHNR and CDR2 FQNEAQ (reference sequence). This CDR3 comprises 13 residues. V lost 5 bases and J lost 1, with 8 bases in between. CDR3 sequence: CASSPQANTEAFF. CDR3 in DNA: TGTGCCAGCAGCCCTCAGGCGAACACTGAAGCTTTCTTT.

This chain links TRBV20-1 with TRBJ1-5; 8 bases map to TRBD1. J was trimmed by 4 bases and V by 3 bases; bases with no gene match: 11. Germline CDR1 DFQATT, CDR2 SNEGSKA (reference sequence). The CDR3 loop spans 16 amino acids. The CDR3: CSARTVGQGSNQPQHF. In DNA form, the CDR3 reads TGCAGTGCTAGGACCGTAGGACAGGGATCAAATCAGCCCCAGCATTTT.

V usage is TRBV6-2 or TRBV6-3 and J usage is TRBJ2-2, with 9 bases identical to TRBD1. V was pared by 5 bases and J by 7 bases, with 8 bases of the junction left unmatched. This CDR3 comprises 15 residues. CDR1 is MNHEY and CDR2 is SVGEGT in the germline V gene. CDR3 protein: CASSPTGGRGGELFF. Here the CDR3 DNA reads TGTGCCAGCAGTCCCACAGGGGGCCGTGGCGGGGAGCTGTTTTTT.

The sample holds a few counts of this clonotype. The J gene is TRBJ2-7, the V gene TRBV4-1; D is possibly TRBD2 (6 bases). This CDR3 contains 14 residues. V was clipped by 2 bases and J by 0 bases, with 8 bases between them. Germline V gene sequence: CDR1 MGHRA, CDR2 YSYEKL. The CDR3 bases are TGCGCCAGCAGCCAAAGACTAGACTCCTACGAGCAGTACTTC. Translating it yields CASSQRLDSYEQYF.

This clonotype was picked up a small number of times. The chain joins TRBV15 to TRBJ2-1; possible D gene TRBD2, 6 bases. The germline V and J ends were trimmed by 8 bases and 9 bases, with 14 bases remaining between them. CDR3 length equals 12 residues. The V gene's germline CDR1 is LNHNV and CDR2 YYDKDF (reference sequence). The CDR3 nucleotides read TGTGCCACCGGGGACTTATGGGGTGAGCAGTTCTTC. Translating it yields CATGDLWGEQFF.

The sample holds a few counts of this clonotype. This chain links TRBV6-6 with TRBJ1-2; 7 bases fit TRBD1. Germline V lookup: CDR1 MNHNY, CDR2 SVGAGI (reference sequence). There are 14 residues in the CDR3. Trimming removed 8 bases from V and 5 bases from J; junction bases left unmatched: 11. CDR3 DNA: TGTGCCAGCGCTTCGGGACAGTCAGGATATGGCTACACCTTC. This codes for CASASGQSGYGYTF.

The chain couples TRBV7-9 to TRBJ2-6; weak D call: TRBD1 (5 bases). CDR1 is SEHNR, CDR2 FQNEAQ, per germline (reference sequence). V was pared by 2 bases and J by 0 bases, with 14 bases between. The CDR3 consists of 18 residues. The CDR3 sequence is CASSLLGAQSSGANVLTF. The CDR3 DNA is TGTGCCAGCAGCTTATTAGGGGCGCAAAGCTCTGGGGCCAACGTCCTGACTTTC.

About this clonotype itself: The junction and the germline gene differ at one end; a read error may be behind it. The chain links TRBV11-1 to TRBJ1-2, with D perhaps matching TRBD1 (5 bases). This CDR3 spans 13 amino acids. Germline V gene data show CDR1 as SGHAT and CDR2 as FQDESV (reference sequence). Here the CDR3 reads CASSLAAQIGTDF. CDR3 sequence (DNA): TGTGCCAGCAGCTTAGCTGCGCAGATTGGGACCGACTTC.